This T cell receptor (beta chain) was identified during a study of T-cell memory formation after mild COVID-19. Across the whole study: Clusters were largely donor specific.

Germline V CDR1 and CDR2: MNHNS, SASEGT. Trimming took 3 bases from V and 0 from J, leaving 13 bases between them. This CDR3 contains 16 residues. Amplification by 5'RACE using constant-segment primers produced TCR alpha and TCR beta cDNA libraries that carried sample barcodes and UMIs. MiXCR was run by TCRdb on the 5' RACE reads, yielding one entry per CDR3 protein. This sample has around 80,000 distinct CDR3 sequences, with roughly 14% found just once. Broader study findings: Balance between CD4 and CD8 was seen in clones contracting day 15 to 85, and a CD4+ lean was seen in later expanders. Among contracting clones, CD4+ were mainly CM/EM and CD8+ enriched in EMRA.

This clonotype showed up just a few times. Its antigen remains unidentified. The chain couples TRBV6-1 to TRBJ2-3; D call uncertain. This receptor was taken from an adult woman who had mild COVID-19 (a few samples of this study predate the infection). Cell type and time point are not known. The sequenced sample was PBMCs or a T cell subset sorted from them (not recorded which). The DNA of the CDR3 is TGTGCCAGCAGTGACTGGGGTTTGAAAAGCACAGATACGCAGTATTTT. Residues: CASSDWGLKSTDTQYF.